The following is a T cell receptor beta chain sequence with its context. This entry comes from a study of blood T cell repertoires in COVID-19. Study at large: Samples representing acute and convalescent COVID-19 were sourced from the United States, Italy and Spain. PBMCs, B-cell-depleted T cells, or T cells were the source of the cDNA or gDNA that made up the material.

Only in-frame clones appear in the TCRdb table, and some are missing; sequencing was by immunoSEQ multiplex PCR. This sample has about 71,000 clones; about 80% occur once, and the top ten carry roughly an eighth. With 3 bases removed from V and 8 bases from J, the gap between germline ends came to 22 bases. Looked up from germline, CDR1 is SNHLY and CDR2 is FYNNEI. This CDR3 is built from 17 residues. The material sequenced was peripheral blood. This rearrangement joins TRBV2 to TRBJ1-4; D is perhaps TRBD1 (5 bases). The TCR was taken from a woman aged 80 or over with acute or convalescent COVID-19. CDR3 in amino acids: CASSDGSGTTIGEKLFF. CDR3 in DNA: TGTGCCAGCAGTGACGGCTCGGGGACTACCATCGGGGAAAAACTGTTTTTT.